This TCR beta chain appears in the sequencing data of a study of OX40 agonist ivuxolimab in advanced cancers. Broadly, across the study: Ivuxolimab, which targeted the costimulatory receptor OX40 (CD134), was an agonistic, fully human IgG2 monoclonal antibody. Intravenous ivuxolimab was administered to patients every 2 weeks at six dose levels: 0.01, 0.1, 0.3, 1.5, 3 and 10 mg/kg. Prior anti-PD-1, anti-PD-L1 or anti-CTLA-4 therapy was permitted, and 35% to 40% of dose-escalation patients had received checkpoint inhibitors. The paper reports the monotherapy dose-escalation portion (N ≈ 50 patients) of the phase I ivuxolimab trial. Three dose-escalation patients achieved partial responses, one with hepatocellular carcinoma and two with cutaneous melanoma. The purpose of peripheral TCRbeta sequencing was to test whether ivuxolimab changed TCR sequence diversity and led to clonal T-cell expansion. A male proportion of roughly 80% and a mean age of 60 years, ranging from about 23 to 90, were recorded for the dose-escalation cohort. Among the roughly 50 dose-escalation patients, some 19 had hepatocellular carcinoma, approximately 15 melanoma, 9 renal cell carcinoma and 9 head and neck cancer. What the authors observed across the whole study: At doses of 0.1 to 3.0 mg/kg, clonal expansion of both CD4+ and CD8+ T cells in blood was seen between baseline and week 6. Which antigens the clonally expanded peripheral T cells were specific for was not determined. In partial responders in the 0.1-3.0 mg/kg groups, normalized peripheral clonal expansion was found to be among the lowest, especially among CD8+ T cells. On average, CD8+ T cells showed more expanded clones than CD4+ T cells after ivuxolimab. Low levels of normalized T-cell clonal expansion were also seen in some patients who did not respond.

The trial excluded patients who had a history of autoimmune disease or who were on systemic immunosuppression. Peripheral blood for TCR sequencing was collected from all dose cohorts at baseline, on cycle 4 day 1, and on cycle 7 day 1. Samples were obtained from an open-label, multicenter, first-in-human phase I dose-escalation trial of ivuxolimab. The trial enrolled adults with locally advanced or metastatic head and neck squamous cell, hepatocellular, melanoma or renal cell carcinoma. CD4+ and CD8+ T cells were sorted separately from peripheral blood before TCR sequencing. For sequencing of the TCRbeta CDR3 region, genomic DNA was extracted from the sorted cells. TCRbeta CDR3 regions were sequenced using the immunoSEQ Assay. Not all clones reach the TCRdb copy of this immuneACCESS table, which keeps in-frame sequences only. Checked studies attribute under half of the gap to unresolved V genes and leave the rest unexplained. The sample profile shows just under 75,000 clones; 80% to 95% of them were found once. The ten largest clones add up to 0.44% of the sample.

Trimming leaves V shorter by 6 bases and J shorter by 7 bases, with the junction holding 10 bases beyond the gene matches. CDR1 MNHEY and CDR2 SVGAGI were looked up in the germline V gene. The CDR3 runs 15 amino acids, cysteine and phenylalanine included. The entry retains the CDR3 DNA only, 45 bases that are in frame from base 1. Remarks on this clone: This receptor's antigen is unknown. Base quality data are lacking; no much larger clone is found one base away.

The rearranged segments are TRBV6-5 and TRBJ1-5; TRBD1 matches 9 bases in the middle. This clonotype originated in an adult with an advanced solid tumor such as melanoma, head and neck, liver or kidney cancer. This sample comprised CD4+ or CD8+ T cells sorted from blood, obtained in a trial of the OX40 agonist ivuxolimab. The bases are TGTGCCAGCAGCCGGGGACAGGGAAGCGGCCAGCCCCAGCATTTT. Its product reads: CASSRGQGSGQPQHF.